Each of the 24 T cell receptor beta chains below was sequenced from the same sample in a study of human T cells and chemical hapten exposure. The sample's time point: patch test 3, about 24 weeks after DPC sensitization. The treatment denotes: therapeutic diphenylcyclopropenone sensitization with weekly scalp DPC. Using its own MiXCR run on the RACE reads, TCRdb lists one record per CDR3 protein. The sample records some 79,000 distinct CDR3 sequences, 10% to 14% being singletons. The sample was whole blood, taken in connection with sensitization to the hapten diphenylcyclopropenone (DPC). These receptors were taken from a woman aged 45-65 years with alopecia areata. Some clones in this sample may be carry-over from other donors' samples.

The V and J genes are TRBV6-6 and TRBJ1-2; TRBD1 matches 8 bases. V lost 0 bases to trimming and J lost 5 bases; unmatched junction nucleotides: 11. The CDR3 is made up of 17 amino acids. Looked up from germline, CDR1 is MNHNY and CDR2 is SVGAGI (reference sequence). The CDR3 DNA sequence: TGTGCCAGCAGTTACTCGGGACAGGCCCTCTTTTCGTATGGCTACACCTTC. Translating gives CASSYSGQALFSYGYTF.

This clonotype has ten or more counts. J is TRBJ2-3 and V is TRBV20-1; D is ambiguous. V was clipped by 2 bases and J by 2 bases, with 5 bases between them. This CDR3 comprises 12 residues. Germline V gene data show CDR1 as DFQATT and CDR2 as SNEGSKA (reference sequence). The CDR3 protein is CSARLDTDTQYF. CDR3 bases: TGCAGTGCTAGATTAGACACAGATACGCAGTATTTT.

CDR3 sequence (DNA): TGCAGCGTTGGGTACGGAGTCTACGAGCAGTACTTC. Amino acids: CSVGYGVYEQYF. This chain joins TRBV29-1 and TRBJ2-7; D is ambiguous. Per the germline V gene, CDR1 is SQVTM and CDR2 is ANQGSEA. Trimming stripped 4 bases from V and 3 bases from J, with 10 bases between. The CDR3 is 12 amino acids.

This chain uses TRBV18 with TRBJ2-6, with unresolved D. V lost 1 base and J 2 bases, leaving 12 bases between the germline ends. Germline lookup yields CDR1 KGHSH and CDR2 LQKENI. The CDR3 length is 17 residues. CDR3 residues: CASSPRSGRAGANVLTF. CDR3 bases: TGTGCCAGCTCACCACGGTCAGGAAGGGCTGGGGCCAACGTCCTGACTTTC.

This clonotype was seen only a few times. The CDR3 coding sequence is TGTGCCAGCAGCCAAGAAAGCCAAACAGGGGAAGAGACCCAGTACTTC. This translates into CASSQESQTGEETQYF. The genes are TRBV3-1 and TRBJ2-5; TRBD1 matches 7 bases. With V trimmed by 0 bases and J by 3 bases, 7 bases remained unmatched. The CDR3 runs 16 residues. The germline CDR1 and CDR2 sequences are LGHDT and YNNKEL (reference sequence).

This chain joins TRBV6-5 and TRBJ2-6, with 7 bases aligning to TRBD2. The length of the CDR3 is 14 residues. The junction had 1 base not matched to a gene; V was cut back by 7 bases and J by 1 base. Germline V gene data show CDR1 as MNHEY and CDR2 as SVGAGI. This chain's CDR3 is CASTGGSGANVLTF. CDR3 in DNA: TGTGCCAGCACCGGGGGGTCTGGGGCCAACGTCCTGACTTTC.

This clonotype turned up a few times. V usage is TRBV7-2 and J usage is TRBJ1-1; D is ambiguous. Per germline, CDR1 SGHTA and CDR2 FQGNSA. The CDR3 contains 13 residues. Trimming took off 5 bases at V and 0 bases at J, with 7 bases between the two ends. CDR3 loop: CASSQEMNTEAFF. The CDR3, as DNA: TGTGCCAGCAGCCAAGAGATGAACACTGAAGCTTTCTTT.

This clonotype was recorded at least ten times. This chain joins TRBV3-1 and TRBJ2-1, with D tentatively TRBD2 (6 bases). V was shortened by 1 base and J by 6 bases, with 10 bases between the two germline ends. The CDR3 sequence is 14 residues long. CDR1 is LGHDT and CDR2 is YNNKEL in the germline V gene (reference sequence). CDR3 nucleotide sequence: TGTGCCAGCAGCCAAGCGGAGGGATTCAATGAGCAGTTCTTC. Its translation: CASSQAEGFNEQFF.

The chain links TRBV7-9 to TRBJ2-7; 10 positions agree with TRBD2. The CDR3 has 12 amino acids. V trimming: 6 bases; J trimming: 6 bases; junction bases outside the gene matches: 2. Germline-derived CDR1 and CDR2 are SEHNR and FQNEAQ (reference sequence). The CDR3 sequence: CASRGTSAEQYF. As DNA, the CDR3 is TGTGCCAGCAGGGGGACTAGCGCCGAGCAGTACTTC.

V usage is TRBV7-3 and J usage is TRBJ2-2, with TRBD2 matching 8 bases. V shed 3 bases, J shed 6 bases, and the junction held 6 bases outside the gene matches. Germline CDR1 is SGHTA and CDR2 is FQGTGA. The CDR3 length is 15 residues. CDR3 bases: TGTGCCAGCAGCTTCCGAGCGGGAGCCCCCGGGGAGCTGTTTTTT. This encodes CASSFRAGAPGELFF.

The table lists this clonotype with many counts. This chain connects TRBV5-4 to TRBJ2-7; a weak D match, TRBD2 (5 bases). The V end was cut by 0 bases, the J end by 9 bases, with 16 bases between. Germline CDR1 is SGHNT and CDR2 is YYREEE (reference sequence). The CDR3 covers 14 residues. This chain's CDR3 is CASSLDGLLWGQYF. The CDR3 nucleotides are TGTGCCAGCAGCTTGGACGGACTCCTGTGGGGGCAGTACTTC.

The V and J genes are TRBV11-2 and TRBJ2-1; 16 bases align to TRBD2. The germline V gene has CDR1 SGHAT and CDR2 FQNNGV. The CDR3 is made up of 17 amino acids. V was pared by 5 bases and J by 6 bases, with 7 bases of the junction left unmatched. The CDR3 nucleotides are TGTGCCAGCAGCCCGGGACTAGCGGGAGGGCCGGGCAATGAGCAGTTCTTC. This codes for CASSPGLAGGPGNEQFF.

This clonotype was recorded at least ten times. The V gene is TRBV7-8, the J gene TRBJ2-2, with 10 bases aligning to TRBD2. CDR1 is SGHVS and CDR2 is FQNEAQ in the germline V gene. The CDR3 covers 16 residues. V lost 5 bases and J lost 6; bases outside the gene matches: 9. In DNA form, the CDR3 reads TGTGCCAGCAGCCCCTTCGGGCTAGCGGGAGCCGGGGAGCTGTTTTTT. This sequence encodes CASSPFGLAGAGELFF.

This clonotype has more than one count but fewer than ten. The chain couples TRBV6-5 to TRBJ2-7, with 11 bases matching TRBD2. With 10 bases clipped from V and 4 bases from J, the junction kept 6 bases outside the gene matches. The CDR3 loop spans 13 amino acids. Germline assignment: CDR1 MNHEY and CDR2 SVGAGI. The DNA for the CDR3 is TGTGCCACCCAGACTAGCGGGAAATACGAGCAGTACTTC. It specifies CATQTSGKYEQYF.

There are many counts of this clonotype. J is TRBJ2-5 and V is TRBV7-6; D is uncertain. With 1 base removed from V and 4 bases from J, the gap between germline ends came to 4 bases. Germline V gene data show CDR1 as SGHVS and CDR2 as FNYEAQ. The CDR3 consists of 12 residues. CDR3 DNA: TGTGCCAGCAGCTTAGACCCAGAGACCCAGTACTTC. Its protein is CASSLDPETQYF.

The chain is built from TRBV19 and TRBJ2-2, with D unresolved. Per the germline V gene, CDR1 is LNHDA and CDR2 is SQIVND (reference sequence). This CDR3 is 15 amino acids long. Trimming removed 2 bases at V and 10 bases at J, with 17 bases between. The CDR3 is CASSIREIGIEELFF. The CDR3 coding sequence is TGTGCCAGTAGTATAAGGGAAATAGGGATCGAGGAGCTGTTTTTT.

This clonotype was picked up many times. The genes are TRBV3-1 and TRBJ2-3, with 8 bases matching TRBD2. Germline CDR1 is LGHDT and CDR2 is YNNKEL (reference sequence). Trimming removed 3 bases from V and 0 bases from J; junction bases left unmatched: 5. The CDR3 length is 16 residues. CDR3 DNA: TGTGCCAGCAGCCAGCGTAGCGGGACCAGCACAGATACGCAGTATTTT. It specifies CASSQRSGTSTDTQYF.

This clonotype was counted between two and nine times. This clone may be a read error of a much larger clone one base away. The chain employs TRBV18 and TRBJ2-4; 8 bases map to TRBD2. In germline, CDR1 is KGHSH, CDR2 LQKENI. This CDR3 is 16 amino acids long. CDR3: CASSPGLARAENIQYF. The CDR3 region has the DNA TGTGCCAGCTCACCCGGACTAGCCCGAGCCGAAAACATTCAGTACTTC.

Concerning this clonotype: This could be a read error, since a much larger clone is one nucleotide away. The V and J genes are TRBV10-3 and TRBJ2-2, with 9 positions matching TRBD1. Germline values: CDR1 ENHRY, CDR2 SYGVKD. The length of the CDR3 is 15 residues. The CDR3 protein is CVISTGGDDTGELFF. CDR3 bases: TGTGTCATCAGTACAGGGGGCGATGACACCGGGGAGCTGTTTTTT.

This chain joins TRBV5-1 and TRBJ2-7, with TRBD1 matching over 8 bases. This CDR3 contains 13 residues. Germline V gene sequence: CDR1 SGHRS, CDR2 YFSETQ. The V segment lost 3 bases and the J segment 6 bases; nucleotides outside the gene matches: 5. CDR3 in DNA: TGCGCCAGCAGCTCGGGACAGGCGTCCGAGCAGTACTTC. Translated: CASSSGQASEQYF.

This clonotype has a count of ten or more. The chain combines TRBV7-2 with TRBJ1-2, with 7 bases matching TRBD1. V lost 1 base to trimming and J lost 8 bases; unmatched junction nucleotides: 4. The CDR3 has 13 amino acids. Germline assignment: CDR1 SGHTA and CDR2 FQGNSA. The CDR3 here is CASSLVGGVGYTF. In nucleotides, the CDR3 is TGTGCCAGCAGCTTAGTAGGGGGCGTGGGCTACACCTTC.

This clonotype appeared a few times. The rearrangement joins TRBV27 to TRBJ2-7, with 11 bases fitting TRBD1. CDR3 length: 15 amino acids. Germline lookup yields CDR1 MNHEY and CDR2 SMNVEV (reference sequence). The V gene end was trimmed by 6 bases and the J gene end by 6 bases; junction bases not matched to a gene: 10. The CDR3 DNA follows: TGTGCCAGCAGCTCTCAGAGGACAGGGGGCTTCGAGCAGTACTTC. Protein: CASSSQRTGGFEQYF.

This clonotype was detected a few times. The chain links TRBV19 to TRBJ2-1; TRBD1 matches at 8 bases. With 5 bases clipped from V and 6 bases from J, the junction kept 3 bases outside the gene matches. The germline CDR1 and CDR2 sequences are LNHDA and SQIVND (reference sequence). This CDR3 contains 13 residues. CDR3 sequence (DNA): TGTGCCAGTAGTTACCAGGGGGCCAATGAGCAGTTCTTC. Protein: CASSYQGANEQFF.

In the case of this clonotype: It may be a read error: a sequence one base away is much more abundant. The gene calls are TRBV7-2 and TRBJ2-3, with 8 bases lining up with TRBD2. Germline CDR1 reads SGHTA; CDR2 reads FQGNSA. The CDR3 covers 16 residues. V trimming: 4 bases; J trimming: 4 bases; junction bases outside the gene matches: 10. CDR3 amino acids: CASSSWGNGRADTQYF. In DNA, the CDR3 is TGTGCCAGCAGCTCTTGGGGCAACGGGAGGGCAGATACGCAGTATTTT.